The next 11 T cell receptor beta chains were all read from a single sample in a study of breast tumors, draining lymph nodes, adjacent tissues. Via MiXCR, TCRdb re-called the multiplex PCR reads, giving one row per CDR3 protein. This table has 150,000 to 200,000 distinct CDR3 sequences, roughly a third appearing once. The lymph nodes were axillary draining lymph nodes from breast cancer patients. Sequenced material: axillary lymph node tissue. These TCRs come from a female donor with breast cancer. Some clones in this sample may be carry-over from other donors' samples.

V gene TRBV30 combines with J gene TRBJ2-5; D perhaps matches TRBD1 (6 bases). This CDR3 spans 13 amino acids. V lost 2 bases to trimming and J lost 4 bases, with 11 bases between them. Germline-derived CDR1 and CDR2 are GTSNPN and SVGIG (reference sequence). CDR3 in DNA: TGTGCCTGGAGTCGGGACAATAGAGAGACCCAGTACTTC. This translates into CAWSRDNRETQYF.

About this clonotype itself: A read error may be the cause here, since a much bigger clone is one base away. This likely comes from a read error, as the CDR3 has no conserved phenylalanine or tryptophan at its end. This chain connects TRBV19 to TRBJ2-2, with D perhaps matching TRBD2 (6 bases). This CDR3 contains 21 residues. Germline loops: CDR1 LNHDA, CDR2 SQIVND (reference sequence). V lost 6 bases and J lost 6, with 35 bases in between. The CDR3 DNA is TGTGCCAGTAGATCTACCCGGCGGGACGGACCCGGAGCGAGGGCGGCCGGGGAGCTGTTTCTT. Translated: CASRSTRRDGPGARAAGELFL.

This clonotype was found many times. The CDR3 is CASSWLPGALFPSTNEKLFF. In DNA form, the CDR3 reads TGTGCCAGCAGCTGGTTGCCGGGGGCGCTCTTCCCCTCAACTAATGAAAAACTGTTTTTT. This chain links TRBV7-2 with TRBJ1-4; possibly TRBD1 for D (6 bases). The germline V gene has CDR1 SGHTA and CDR2 FQGNSA. The CDR3 has 20 amino acids. Between the trimmed V and J ends, which lost 4 bases and 0 bases, there was a span of 24 bases.

This clonotype has ten or more counts. J is TRBJ2-7 and V is TRBV11-2; weak D call: TRBD2 (5 bases). Trimming stripped 1 base from V and 6 bases from J, with 10 bases between. Germline V CDR1 and CDR2: SGHAT, FQNNGV. The CDR3 spans 13 residues. The CDR3 nucleotides are TGTGCCAGCAGCTTAGCGCCTAGCCCCGAGCAGTACTTC. This translates into CASSLAPSPEQYF.

This clonotype occurred many times. The chain couples TRBV6-6 to TRBJ1-5; a possible D gene is TRBD1 (5 bases). From germline, CDR1 is MNHNY and CDR2 SVGAGI (reference sequence). This CDR3 region has 16 residues. Trimming took off 4 bases at V and 6 bases at J, with 19 bases between the two ends. The CDR3, as DNA: TGTGCCAGCAGTTGGAGGGGAGTGGGAGTGGCTCAGCCCCAGCATTTT. Protein sequence: CASSWRGVGVAQPQHF.

This clonotype was recorded many times. The CDR3 DNA follows: TGCAGTGCTAGAGATCTAGGGGGGCGCGAAGGGGCCCTCACAGATACGCAGTATTTT. Residues: CSARDLGGREGALTDTQYF. The chain has TRBV20-1 and TRBJ2-3, with D perhaps matching TRBD1 or TRBD2 (6 bases each). V shed 0 bases and J shed 2 bases, with 24 bases lying between them. Looked up from germline, CDR1 is DFQATT and CDR2 is SNEGSKA (reference sequence). CDR3 length: 19 amino acids.

This clonotype was seen many times. The V call is TRBV6-1, the J call TRBJ2-5; TRBD2 matches 10 bases. The V segment lost 2 bases and the J segment 3 bases; nucleotides outside the gene matches: 6. There are 16 residues in the CDR3. CDR1 is MNHNS and CDR2 is SASEGT in the germline V gene. The CDR3: CASSEFFGLAEETQYF. CDR3 nucleotides: TGTGCCAGCAGTGAATTCTTTGGACTAGCGGAAGAGACCCAGTACTTC.

This clonotype occurred many times. The CDR3 spells CASSHGTSGGSYNEQFF. The CDR3 DNA reads TGTGCCAGCAGCCACGGGACTAGCGGGGGGTCCTACAATGAGCAGTTCTTC. V and J are TRBV9 and TRBJ2-1, with TRBD2 identical over 15 bases. The CDR3 has 17 amino acids. With 4 bases clipped from V and 1 base from J, the junction kept 3 bases outside the gene matches. Looked up from germline, CDR1 is SGDLS and CDR2 is YYNGEE.

The sample holds many counts of this clonotype. This chain joins TRBV6-6 and TRBJ2-1; D is possibly TRBD1 (6 bases). CDR3 length: 17 amino acids. The germline V gene has CDR1 MNHNY and CDR2 SVGAGI (reference sequence). Trimming took 0 bases from V and 7 from J, leaving 19 bases between them. This CDR3 is CASSYSRGQSTLNEQFF. The CDR3 bases are TGTGCCAGCAGTTACTCGAGGGGACAAAGTACGTTGAATGAGCAGTTCTTC.

This clonotype was detected ten times or more. This sequence joins TRBV2 and TRBJ2-7; TRBD2 might be the D (5 bases). V lost 8 bases and J lost 1, with 12 bases in between. The CDR3 has 13 amino acids. Germline V gene lookup returns CDR1 SNHLY and CDR2 FYNNEI. CDR3 protein: CASSGFRSYEQYF. The CDR3 DNA reads TGTGCCAGCTCGGGGTTCAGGTCCTACGAGCAGTACTTC.

This clonotype was detected a few times. Being one base from a much bigger clone, this may be a read error. The chain links TRBV11-3 to TRBJ1-5; D is perhaps TRBD1 (5 bases). V shed 1 base and J shed 9 bases, with 10 bases lying between them. CDR1 and CDR2 (germline): SGHNT, YENEEA. CDR3 length equals 13 residues. CDR3 DNA sequence: TGTGCCAGCAGCTTAGGGGGGATTCCGCCCCAGCATTTT. Protein product: CASSLGGIPPQHF. The variable domain in full, completed from reference TRBV11-3 and TRBJ1-5, reads EAGVVQSPRYKIIEKKQPVAFWCNPISGHNTLYWYLQNLGQGPELLIRYENEEAVDDSQLPKDRFSAERLKGVDSTLKIQPAELGDSAVYLCASSLGGIPPQHFGDGTRLSIL.